What follows are 18 T cell receptor beta chains derived from one specimen sequenced in a study of T-cell reconstitution after alpha-beta-depleted transplantation in children. Preparation of the TCRbeta library involved a method that used unique molecular identifiers. Using its own MiXCR run on the PCR reads, TCRdb lists one record per CDR3 protein. The repertoire holds about 610,000 distinct CDR3 sequences, with under 12% as singletons. The material sequenced was PBMCs from the stem cell graft donor, taken from the stem cell graft. Receptors originate from a human donor who donated a stem cell graft to a child with acute myeloid leukemia.

This clonotype was picked up many times. DNA of the CDR3: TGTGCCACCAAGCAGGAGCACACTGAAGCTTTCTTT. As protein: CATKQEHTEAFF. This chain joins TRBV15 and TRBJ1-1, with D unclear. The CDR3 runs to 12 residues. CDR1 is LNHNV and CDR2 is YYDKDF in the germline V gene (reference sequence). V lost 7 bases and J lost 3, with 9 bases in between.

V gene TRBV7-2 combines with J gene TRBJ1-5; TRBD1 might be the D (6 bases). V lost 5 bases and J 4 bases, leaving 15 bases between the germline ends. This CDR3 is 15 amino acids long. Germline CDR1 reads SGHTA; CDR2 reads FQGNSA. CDR3 sequence: CASSASTGINQPQHF. The CDR3 DNA is TGTGCCAGCAGCGCCTCCACAGGGATAAATCAGCCCCAGCATTTT.

The V gene is TRBV6-1, the J gene TRBJ2-4; D is possibly TRBD1 or TRBD2 (6 bases each). V lost 6 bases to trimming and J lost 2 bases, with 17 bases between them. Germline-derived CDR1 and CDR2 are MNHNS and SASEGT. The CDR3 is 16 amino acids. The CDR3 DNA follows: TGTGCCAGCAGAGACCCGGGGGCCCTATCCAAAAACATTCAGTACTTC. This encodes CASRDPGALSKNIQYF.

The J gene is TRBJ2-2, the V gene TRBV19; 7 positions agree with TRBD1. The CDR3 contains 17 residues. CDR1 is LNHDA, CDR2 SQIVND, per germline (reference sequence). The V gene end was trimmed by 3 bases and the J gene end by 5 bases; junction bases not matched to a gene: 12. CDR3 residues: CASSIGQGVRRTGELFF. In DNA, the CDR3 is TGTGCCAGTAGTATTGGGCAGGGGGTTAGACGGACCGGGGAGCTGTTTTTT.

This clonotype was seen a few times. This chain joins TRBV3-1 and TRBJ1-1; the D is unclear. Trimming took off 5 bases at V and 0 bases at J, with 16 bases between the two ends. CDR1 LGHDT and CDR2 YNNKEL come from the germline V gene (reference sequence). The length of the CDR3 is 16 residues. For the CDR3, the DNA is TGTGCCAGCAGCTCAATCCACCGCTCCATGAACACTGAAGCTTTCTTT. Translating gives CASSSIHRSMNTEAFF.

This rearrangement joins TRBV20-1 to TRBJ1-1; D not resolved. The germline gives CDR1 DFQATT, CDR2 SNEGSKA (reference sequence). The CDR3 is made up of 13 amino acids. CDR3 coding DNA: TGCAGCTGGAGGGCGAATCGGCACACTGAAGCTTTCTTT. It is translated as CSWRANRHTEAFF.

In its sample, this clonotype was seen many times. This chain joins TRBV4-3 and TRBJ2-5; 8 bases map to TRBD2. The CDR3 consists of 17 residues. With V trimmed by 4 bases and J by 5 bases, 15 bases remained unmatched. The germline CDR1 and CDR2 sequences are LGHNA and YSLEER. CDR3 DNA: TGCGCCAGCAGCCCAGACCCCCGAGTAGCGGGAATGGAGACCCAGTACTTC. Translation: CASSPDPRVAGMETQYF.

This clonotype has more than one count but fewer than ten. The chain recombines TRBV7-2 with TRBJ2-2; D uncertain. CDR3 size: 14 residues. With 4 bases removed from V and 6 bases from J, the gap between germline ends came to 12 bases. Germline loops: CDR1 SGHTA, CDR2 FQGNSA. CDR3 residues: CASSYRAGAGELFF. CDR3 sequence (DNA): TGTGCCAGCAGCTATCGTGCTGGGGCCGGGGAGCTGTTTTTT.

This clonotype was counted only a few times. The V call is TRBV28, the J call TRBJ2-7; 9 nucleotides agree with TRBD2. With V trimmed by 5 bases and J by 3 bases, 11 bases remained unmatched. The CDR3 has 16 residues. Germline CDR1 MDHEN, CDR2 SYDVKM. CDR3 bases: TGTGCCAGCAGTCCCCAGGGTAGCGGGAGTCTCTACGAGCAGTACTTC. Protein sequence: CASSPQGSGSLYEQYF.

This clonotype has ten or more counts. The rearrangement links TRBV28 to TRBJ2-1, with TRBD1 matching 7 bases. This CDR3 contains 15 residues. Germline CDR1 is MDHEN and CDR2 is SYDVKM. V lost 5 bases to trimming and J lost 4 bases; unmatched junction nucleotides: 8. The DNA of the CDR3 is TGTGCCAGCAGTCCCCAGACAGGGAGTTACAATGAGCAGTTCTTC. This codes for CASSPQTGSYNEQFF.

This clonotype was seen a handful of times. The chain has TRBV29-1 and TRBJ2-1; D remains unclear. Germline lookup yields CDR1 SQVTM and CDR2 ANQGSEA. The CDR3 consists of 11 residues. Trimming pared 7 bases from V and 5 bases from J, leaving 9 bases between. CDR3 region: CSATYNNEQFF. The CDR3 nucleotides read TGCAGCGCGACTTATAACAATGAGCAGTTCTTC.

A remark on this clonotype: No conserved phenylalanine or tryptophan ends this CDR3, so it is likely a read error. The chain has TRBV12-3 or TRBV12-4 and TRBJ2-5, with D tentatively TRBD1 or TRBD2 (5 bases each). V gave up 3 bases and J gave up 5 bases, with 16 bases separating them. This CDR3 spans 15 amino acids. CDR3 nucleotide sequence: TGTGCCAGCAGTTTTCTCGCTAGCCCAGGGGAGACCCAGTACGTC. Translating it yields CASSFLASPGETQYV.

This clonotype has at least ten counts. The genes are TRBV4-1 and TRBJ1-1; the match to TRBD1 covers 11 bases. The length of the CDR3 is 15 residues. CDR1 and CDR2 (germline): MGHRA, YSYEKL. Losses at the gene ends were 4 bases for V and 5 bases for J; bases not matched to a gene: 6. CDR3 coding DNA: TGCGCCAGCAGCCCCGGACAGGGGGCGCGAACTGAAGCTTTCTTT. Translated: CASSPGQGARTEAFF.

This clonotype was detected ten times or more. V usage is TRBV7-2 and J usage is TRBJ2-5; the D gene is possibly TRBD1 (5 bases). The CDR3 is 14 residues long. CDR1 is SGHTA, CDR2 FQGNSA, per germline. Between the trimmed V and J ends, which lost 4 bases and 1 base, there was a span of 10 bases. The CDR3 DNA sequence: TGTGCCAGCAGCTCGACAGTAGTCCAAGAGACCCAGTACTTC. This gives the protein CASSSTVVQETQYF.

This clonotype showed up many times. The chain links TRBV28 to TRBJ2-3; 8 bases fit TRBD2. With 6 bases clipped from V and 6 bases from J, the junction kept 8 bases outside the gene matches. This CDR3 has 14 amino acids. Germline CDR1 and CDR2: MDHEN and SYDVKM. The CDR3 nucleotides are TGTGCCAGCAGCCTGAGCGGGAGTGGGGATACGCAGTATTTT. It encodes CASSLSGSGDTQYF.

This chain joins TRBV6-2 or TRBV6-3 and TRBJ2-3; tentative D call: TRBD2 (6 bases). Germline assignment: CDR1 MNHEY and CDR2 SVGEGT. The CDR3 is made up of 16 amino acids. Trimming took off 2 bases at V and 2 bases at J, with 14 bases between the two ends. CDR3 region: CASSYPDYRYTDTQYF. CDR3 bases: TGTGCCAGCAGTTACCCGGACTACCGTTACACAGATACGCAGTATTTT.

This chain connects TRBV6-1 to TRBJ1-5; D is unclear. The germline gives CDR1 MNHNS, CDR2 SASEGT. With 1 base removed from V and 10 bases from J, the gap between germline ends came to 5 bases. The CDR3 contains 11 residues. The CDR3 sequence is CASSEGIPQHF. CDR3 coding DNA: TGTGCCAGCAGTGAAGGGATCCCCCAGCATTTT.

This clonotype came up a few times. The chain employs TRBV24-1 and TRBJ2-1; no reliable D call. Trimming removed 3 bases from V and 7 bases from J, with 18 bases in between. This CDR3 region has 16 residues. The germline gives CDR1 KGHDR, CDR2 SFDVKD. The CDR3 sequence: CATSDVSVQGTNEQFF. CDR3 nucleotides: TGTGCCACCAGTGATGTCTCAGTCCAAGGAACTAATGAGCAGTTCTTC.